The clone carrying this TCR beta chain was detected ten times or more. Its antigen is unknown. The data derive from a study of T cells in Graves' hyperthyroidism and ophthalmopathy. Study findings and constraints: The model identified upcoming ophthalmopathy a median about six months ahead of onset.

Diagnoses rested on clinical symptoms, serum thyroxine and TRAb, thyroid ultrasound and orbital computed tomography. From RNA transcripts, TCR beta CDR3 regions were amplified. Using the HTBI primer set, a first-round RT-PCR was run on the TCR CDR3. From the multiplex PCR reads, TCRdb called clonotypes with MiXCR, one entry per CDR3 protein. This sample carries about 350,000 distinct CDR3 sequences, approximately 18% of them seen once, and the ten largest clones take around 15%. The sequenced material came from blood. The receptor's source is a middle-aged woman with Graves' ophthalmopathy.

The CDR3 reads CASTLQGTLQETQYF. For the CDR3, the DNA is TGTGCCAGCACCCTACAGGGGACCCTCCAAGAGACCCAGTACTTC. V gene TRBV12-3 or TRBV12-4 combines with J gene TRBJ2-5, with 7 nucleotides matching TRBD1. The CDR3 has 15 residues. J gave up 1 base and V 7 bases, and 9 bases lay outside the gene matches.